Sequencing of this T cell receptor beta chain was carried out in a study of response to subunit inactivated influenza vaccine. Overall study results and limits: Few new T cells, the authors suggested, are recruited by each seasonal influenza vaccination.

TCRdb re-analysed the RT-PCR reads in MiXCR, keeping a single row per CDR3 protein. This sample has fewer than 600,000 distinct CDR3 sequences, with 6.5% to 8% found just once. Comments on this clonotype: Its target is unknown.

The germline V gene has CDR1 SGHTA and CDR2 FQGNSA. The CDR3 sequence is 15 residues long. Trimming removed 3 bases from V and 3 bases from J, with 11 bases in between. The genes are TRBV7-2 and TRBJ2-2; maybe TRBD1 (6 bases). The clonotype originates from a man aged 50 to 69 who received an inactivated influenza vaccine. The source was PBMCs from blood, collected 23 to 25 months after vaccination. In DNA, the CDR3 is TGTGCCAGCAGCTTTTCCAGGGGCGACACCGGGGAGCTGTTTTTT. It codes for CASSFSRGDTGELFF. Full variable domain (outside the CDR3, taken from reference TRBV7-2 and TRBJ2-2): GAGVSQSPSNKVTEKGKDVELRCDPISGHTALYWYRQSLGQGLEFLIYFQGNSAPDKSGLPSDRFSAERTGGSVSTLTIQRTQQEDSAVYLCASSFSRGDTGELFFGEGSRLTVL.